This is a list of T cell receptor beta chains from one sample in a study of T cells of healthy individuals. TCRdb ran MiXCR on the 5' RACE reads and lists one entry per CDR3 protein. The sample has 75,000 to 95,000 distinct CDR3 sequences, around 5.1% seen once. The receptors here all came from a female donor in good health. Both conserved end residues are part of each CDR3.

V | CDR3
TRBV7-2 | CASSSTPRTEAFF
TRBV14 | CASSQMVTGGELFF
TRBV20-1 | CSAYQGGRRRNQPQHF
TRBV27 | CASSLTPGEYNSPLHF
TRBV13 | CASSADRLSETQYF
TRBV2 | CASSSGLGEQFF
TRBV18 | CASSLDRGRPQHF
TRBV12-5 | CASGAGPAGTEAFF
TRBV5-1 | CASSLDRPYTDTQYF
TRBV5-1 | CASSRKSTSGIAYNEQFF
TRBV6-2/TRBV6-3 | CASRRGLAGGDNEQFF
TRBV27 | CASSSPLHF
TRBV7-2 | CASSSRDRGRSNEKLFF
TRBV25-1 | CASSPPSGSNEQFF
TRBV4-1 | CASSQQPWGLVSLETQYF
TRBV5-4 | CASGGRSSYNEQFF
TRBV7-2 | CASSLEGSNYGYTF
TRBV29-1 | CSAEMGPSYEQYF
TRBV4-1 | CASEGRADTQYF
TRBV18 | CASSPLREAGYGYTF
TRBV4-2 | CASSLSSREVSDTQYF
TRBV20-1 | CSARDLAGGREDEQFF
TRBV9 | CASSVDVGSYNEQFF
TRBV29-1 | CSLRSGRETGELFF
TRBV6-1 | CASRSGQGKNIQYF
TRBV7-2 | CASSLVGSGSSYEQYF
TRBV4-1 | CASSPSGDRAYEQYF
TRBV9 | CASSVGGSGDQETQYF
TRBV4-3 | CASSQEGTGGTYEQYF
TRBV5-1 | CASSPLSGRFSGANVLTF
TRBV9 | CASSVDRDPGNTIYF
TRBV5-4 | CASSSSDGRGPSTGELFF
TRBV29-1 | CSVRQGGRETQYF
TRBV7-9 | CASSFGGNITDTQYF
TRBV2 | CASRYTTQGGEAFF
TRBV24-1 | CATSDPGTGLNEQFF
TRBV5-5 | CASSLTGESYGYTF
TRBV24-1 | CATRIGREGEQFF
TRBV5-4 | CASSLGGGGVGTEAFF
TRBV19 | CASSRDTQETQYF
TRBV5-1 | CASSLRVDTEAFF
TRBV18 | CASSPLDTYSGNTIYF
TRBV11-3 | CASSPRGPSSPYNEQFF
TRBV6-6 | CASSRDQAATSSNQPQHF
TRBV6-2/TRBV6-3 | CASSPRQGVTTFLNTEAFF
TRBV7-2 | CASSLGTWNSPLHF
TRBV7-8 | CASSHVLGKDEQYF
TRBV13 | CASSQGLVTDTQYF
TRBV27 | CASSLLAPTSNTQYF
TRBV12-3/TRBV12-4 | CASSRTSGSKDEQFF
TRBV5-4 | CASSGQGFWNEQFF
TRBV20-1 | CSAPTWTKETQYF
TRBV2 | CASSEVGGAGANVLTF
TRBV6-6 | CASSQNNRDQETQYF
TRBV18 | CASSPNNGINEQFF
TRBV6-6 | CASSPQTGFLLSYTF